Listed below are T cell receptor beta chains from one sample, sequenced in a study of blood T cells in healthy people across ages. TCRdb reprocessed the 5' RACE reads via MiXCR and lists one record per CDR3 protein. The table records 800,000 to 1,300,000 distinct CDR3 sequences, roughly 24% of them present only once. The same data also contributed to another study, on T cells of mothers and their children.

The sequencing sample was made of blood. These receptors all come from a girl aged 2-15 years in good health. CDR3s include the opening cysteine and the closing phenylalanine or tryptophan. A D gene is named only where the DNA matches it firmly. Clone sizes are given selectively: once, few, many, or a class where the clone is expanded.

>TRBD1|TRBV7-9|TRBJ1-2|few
CASSYTGTGYDYTF
TGTGCCAGCAGCTATACCGGGACAGGGTATGACTACACCTTC
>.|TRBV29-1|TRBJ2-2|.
CSVGGGDNTGELFF
TGCAGCGTTGGAGGCGGAGATAACACCGGGGAGCTGTTTTTT
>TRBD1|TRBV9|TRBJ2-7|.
CASNGQGDYEQYF
TGTGCCAGCAACGGACAGGGTGACTACGAGCAGTACTTC
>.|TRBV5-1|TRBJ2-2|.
CASSLFGGENTGELFF
TGCGCCAGCAGCTTGTTCGGGGGCGAGAACACCGGGGAGCTGTTTTTT
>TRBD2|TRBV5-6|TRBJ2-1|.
CASRYGLAGVVEQFF
TGTGCCAGCAGATATGGACTAGCGGGAGTAGTTGAGCAGTTCTTC
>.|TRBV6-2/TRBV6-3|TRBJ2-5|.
CASCPGLTYQETQYF
TGTGCCAGCTGCCCCGGACTGACGTACCAAGAGACCCAGTACTTC
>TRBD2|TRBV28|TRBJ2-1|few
CASSYPGLAPSYNEQFF
TGTGCCAGCAGTTATCCGGGACTAGCGCCGTCCTACAATGAGCAGTTCTTC
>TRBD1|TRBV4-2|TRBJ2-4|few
CASSPEGGQGGGRNIQYF
TGTGCCAGCAGCCCCGAAGGCGGACAGGGTGGGGGCAGAAACATTCAGTACTTC
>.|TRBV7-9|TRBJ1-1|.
CASSLDSTGEAFF
TGTGCCAGCAGCTTAGACTCCACAGGTGAAGCTTTCTTT
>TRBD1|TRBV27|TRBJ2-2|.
CASSKVQGPGELFF
TGTGCCAGCAGTAAAGTACAGGGGCCCGGGGAGCTGTTTTTT